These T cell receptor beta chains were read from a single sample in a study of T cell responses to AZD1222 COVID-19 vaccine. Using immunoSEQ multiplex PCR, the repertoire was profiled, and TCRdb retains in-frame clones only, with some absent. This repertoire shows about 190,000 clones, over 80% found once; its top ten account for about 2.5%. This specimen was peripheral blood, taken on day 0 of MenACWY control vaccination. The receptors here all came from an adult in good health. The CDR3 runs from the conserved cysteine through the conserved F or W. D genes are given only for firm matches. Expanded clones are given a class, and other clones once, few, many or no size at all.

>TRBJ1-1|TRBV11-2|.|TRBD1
CASSLGTGTGNTEAFF
TGTGCCAGCAGCTTAGGAACGGGGACAGGGAACACTGAAGCTTTCTTT
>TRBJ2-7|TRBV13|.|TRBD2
CASSPSWPSGRYEQYF
TGTGCCAGCAGCCCATCGTGGCCTAGCGGGAGATACGAGCAGTACTTC
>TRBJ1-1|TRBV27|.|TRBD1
CASSFYSRRGGSEAFF
TGTGCCAGCAGTTTCTACTCGAGGAGAGGGGGCTCTGAAGCTTTCTTT
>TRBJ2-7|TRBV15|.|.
CATSRDRWGQTSYEQYF
TGTGCCACCAGCAGAGATCGGTGGGGGCAGACCTCCTACGAGCAGTACTTC
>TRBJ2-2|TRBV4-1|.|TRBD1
CASSPTGTGRANTGELFF
TGCGCCAGCAGCCCCACCGGGACAGGCCGCGCGAACACCGGGGAGCTGTTTTTT
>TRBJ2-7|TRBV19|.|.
CASSATRTAPYEQYF
TGTGCCAGTAGTGCAACCCGGACAGCTCCCTACGAGCAGTACTTC
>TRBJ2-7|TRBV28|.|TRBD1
CASSTPGQGTYEQYF
TGTGCCAGCAGTACACCGGGACAGGGGACCTACGAGCAGTACTTC
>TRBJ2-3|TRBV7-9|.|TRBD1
CASSRFWDSVIDTQYF
TGTGCCAGCAGTCGCTTTTGGGACAGTGTTATAGATACGCAGTATTTT
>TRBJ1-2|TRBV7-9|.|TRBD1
CASSLGFGTGDGYTF
TGTGCCAGCAGCTTAGGGTTTGGGACAGGGGATGGCTACACCTTC
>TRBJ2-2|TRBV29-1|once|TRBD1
CSALSTGAGELFF
TGCAGCGCCTTGAGTACAGGGGCCGGGGAGCTGTTTTTT
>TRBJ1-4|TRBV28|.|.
CASSLTGREKLFF
TGTGCCAGCAGCTTAACAGGGCGTGAAAAACTGTTTTTT
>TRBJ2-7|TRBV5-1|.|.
CASSFTSPLYEQYF
TGCGCCAGCAGCTTTACTAGTCCTCTCTACGAGCAGTACTTC
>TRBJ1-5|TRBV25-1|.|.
CASSESWGDQPQHF
TGTGCCAGCAGTGAATCCTGGGGGGATCAGCCCCAGCATTTT
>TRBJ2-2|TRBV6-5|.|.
CAAGTARHTGELFF
TGTGCCGCGGGAACCGCTCGGCACACCGGGGAGCTGTTTTTT
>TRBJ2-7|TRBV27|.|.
CASRRGGNEQYF
TGTGCCAGCAGAAGGGGGGGGAACGAGCAGTACTTC
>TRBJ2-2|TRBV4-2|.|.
CASSSTGGRTHTGELFF
TGTGCCAGCAGCTCGACCGGGGGCCGTACTCACACCGGGGAGCTGTTTTTT
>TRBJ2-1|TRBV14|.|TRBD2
CASSQGDYYNEQFF
TGTGCCAGCAGCCAGGGGGACTACTACAATGAGCAGTTCTTC
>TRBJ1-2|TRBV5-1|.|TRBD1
CASSFALGTGDLANYGYTF
TGCGCCAGCAGCTTCGCGTTGGGGACAGGGGATCTGGCTAACTATGGCTACACCTTC
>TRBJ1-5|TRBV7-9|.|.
CASSGTRDSNQPQHF
TGTGCCAGCAGCGGGACAAGAGATAGCAATCAGCCCCAGCATTTT
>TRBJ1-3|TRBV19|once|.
CASSTWEQPGNTIYF
TGTGCCAGTAGTACTTGGGAACAGCCTGGAAACACCATATATTTT
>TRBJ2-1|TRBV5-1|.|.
CASSQESSYNEQFF
TGCGCCAGCAGCCAGGAATCATCCTACAATGAGCAGTTCTTC
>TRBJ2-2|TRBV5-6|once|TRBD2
CASSSGLAGNTGELFF
TGTGCCAGCAGCTCCGGACTAGCAGGGAACACCGGGGAGCTGTTTTTT
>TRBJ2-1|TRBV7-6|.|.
CASSLAPSSYNEQFF
TGTGCCAGCAGCTTAGCGCCTAGCAGCTACAATGAGCAGTTCTTC
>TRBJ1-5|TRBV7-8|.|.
CASSLAPQGGQPQHF
TGTGCCAGCAGCTTAGCGCCGCAGGGTGGACAGCCCCAGCATTTT
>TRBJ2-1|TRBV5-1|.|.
CASSGVGIRERSYNEQFF
TGCGCCAGCAGCGGGGTGGGAATAAGGGAGAGGTCCTACAATGAGCAGTTCTTC
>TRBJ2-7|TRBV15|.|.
CATSRVLAGYREQYF
TGTGCCACCAGCAGAGTATTGGCTGGGTATAGAGAGCAGTACTTC
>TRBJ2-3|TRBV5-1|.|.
CASSLAATAGTDTQYF
TGCGCCAGCAGCTTGGCGGCCACCGCTGGCACAGATACGCAGTATTTT
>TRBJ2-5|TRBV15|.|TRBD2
CATSRVGRGSGEETQYF
TGTGCCACCAGCAGAGTTGGGCGGGGTAGCGGGGAAGAGACCCAGTACTTC
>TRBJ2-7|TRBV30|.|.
CAWSILAREQYF
TGTGCCTGGAGTATCCTAGCGCGGGAGCAGTACTTC
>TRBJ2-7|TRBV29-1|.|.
CSVEGTPYEQYF
TGCAGCGTTGAGGGGACACCATACGAGCAGTACTTC
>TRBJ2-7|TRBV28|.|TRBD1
CASSLRDRTEQYF
TGTGCCAGCAGTTTAAGGGACAGGACCGAGCAGTACTTC
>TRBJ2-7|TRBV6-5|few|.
CASSQGVGDEQYF
TGTGCCAGCAGCCAAGGGGTGGGGGACGAGCAGTACTTC
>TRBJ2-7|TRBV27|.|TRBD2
CASSSLAGGTYEQYF
TGTGCCAGCAGCTCCCTAGCGGGAGGGACCTACGAGCAGTACTTC
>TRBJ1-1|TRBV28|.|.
CASSLSGEWNTEAFF
TGTGCCAGCAGTTTAAGCGGGGAATGGAACACTGAAGCTTTCTTT
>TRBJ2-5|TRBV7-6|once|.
CASSLGSAAETQYF
TGTGCCAGCAGCTTAGGCAGCGCAGCGGAGACCCAGTACTTC
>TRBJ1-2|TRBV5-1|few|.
CASSLASEGYTF
TGCGCCAGCAGCTTGGCATCTGAAGGCTACACCTTC
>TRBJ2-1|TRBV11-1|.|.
CASSVDWEYNEQFF
TGTGCCAGCAGCGTAGACTGGGAATACAATGAGCAGTTCTTC
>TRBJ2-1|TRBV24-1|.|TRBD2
CATSDSGTSGDNEQFF
TGTGCCACCAGTGATTCCGGGACTAGCGGAGACAATGAGCAGTTCTTC
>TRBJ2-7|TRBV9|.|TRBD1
CASSPGTGYEQYF
TGTGCCAGCAGTCCGGGGACAGGGTACGAGCAGTACTTC
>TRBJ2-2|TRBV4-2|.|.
CASSQGGGGGELFF
TGTGCCAGCAGCCAAGGGGGGGGCGGCGGGGAGCTGTTTTTT
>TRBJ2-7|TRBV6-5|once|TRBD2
CASRGTSGLYEQYF
TGTGCCAGCAGAGGGACTAGCGGACTCTACGAGCAGTACTTC
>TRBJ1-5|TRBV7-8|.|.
CASSLEDNQPQHF
TGTGCCAGCAGCTTAGAGGACAATCAGCCCCAGCATTTT
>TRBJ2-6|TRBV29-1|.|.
CSVVGGSGANVLTF
TGCAGCGTTGTAGGTGGCTCTGGGGCCAACGTCCTGACTTTC
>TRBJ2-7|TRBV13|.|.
CASSLGPQGPRGEQYF
TGTGCCAGCAGCTTAGGACCACAGGGCCCCCGCGGCGAGCAGTACTTC
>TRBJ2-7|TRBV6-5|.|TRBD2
CASSYSSGGSYEQYF
TGTGCCAGCAGTTACTCCAGCGGGGGAAGCTACGAGCAGTACTTC
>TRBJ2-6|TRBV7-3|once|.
CASSPKGAGALSSGANVLTF
TGTGCCAGCAGCCCCAAGGGGGCGGGGGCCCTGAGCTCTGGGGCCAACGTCCTGACTTTC
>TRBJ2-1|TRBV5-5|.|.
CASSLGLGDEQFF
TGTGCCAGCAGCTTGGGCTTGGGCGATGAGCAGTTCTTC
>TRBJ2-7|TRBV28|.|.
CASSFGRSIPYEQYF
TGTGCCAGCAGTTTCGGACGATCCATACCCTACGAGCAGTACTTC
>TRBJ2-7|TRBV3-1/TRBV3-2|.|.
CASSRSRSSSPYEQYF
TGTGCCAGCAGCCGATCGAGGAGTAGCTCCCCCTACGAGCAGTACTTC
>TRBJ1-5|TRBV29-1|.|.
CSVDSGAGQPQHF
TGCAGCGTTGATTCAGGGGCGGGTCAGCCCCAGCATTTT